The next 11 T cell receptor beta chains were all read from a single sample in a study of lymphopenia after photon versus proton radiotherapy. Sequenced by immunoSEQ multiplex PCR; TCRdb stores in-frame clones only, minus some. The sample has around 150,000 clones, around nine tenths seen once. Source: peripheral blood, taken from a patient treated with photon-based radiotherapy. Receptor source: a man in his fifties with gastric cancer.

The sample holds a few counts of this clone. CDR3 sequence (DNA): TGTGCCAGCAGCTCACTACAGGGCGGCTATGGCTACACCTTC. Its protein is CASSSLQGGYGYTF. The chain uses TRBV4-2 and TRBJ1-2, with D tentatively TRBD1 (6 bases). This CDR3 region has 14 residues. Germline V CDR1 and CDR2: LGHNA, YNFKEQ. V was shortened by 5 bases and J by 4 bases, with 14 bases between the two germline ends.

The chain is built from TRBV5-4 and TRBJ2-5; possible D gene TRBD1, 6 bases. The CDR3 length is 14 residues. Between the trimmed V and J ends, which lost 1 base and 5 bases, there was a span of 12 bases. Per the germline V gene, CDR1 is SGHNT and CDR2 is YYREEE (reference sequence). This CDR3 is CASSLRDMQETQYF. Written as DNA, the CDR3 is TGTGCCAGCAGCTTGCGGGACATGCAGGAGACCCAGTACTTC.

In DNA form, the CDR3 reads TGTGCCAGCAGCTTAGCGCGGGCCCCCACAGATACGCAGTATTTT. Translating gives CASSLARAPTDTQYF. The chain uses TRBV7-6 and TRBJ2-3; weak D call: TRBD2 (5 bases). The CDR3 contains 15 residues. Germline V CDR1 and CDR2: SGHVS, FNYEAQ. Trimming pared 0 bases from V and 2 bases from J, leaving 9 bases between.

The sample holds one count of this clone. The V and J genes are TRBV6-5 and TRBJ1-1; 7 bases line up with TRBD1. Per germline, CDR1 MNHEY and CDR2 SVGAGI. CDR3 length equals 15 residues. With V trimmed by 7 bases and J by 1 base, 9 bases remained unmatched. The CDR3 is CASIKRTGKNTEAFF. The CDR3 nucleotides are TGTGCCAGCATCAAACGGACAGGCAAGAACACTGAAGCTTTCTTT.

The V and J genes are TRBV11-1 and TRBJ2-3, with D tentatively TRBD2 (6 bases). V was trimmed by 5 bases and J by 5 bases, leaving 11 bases between them. The CDR3 has 13 amino acids. CDR1 and CDR2 from the germline V gene are SGHAT and FQDESV (reference sequence). In nucleotides, the CDR3 is TGTGCCAGCAGCGCTCTGGGGGGAGATACGCAGTATTTT. It specifies CASSALGGDTQYF.

This chain connects TRBV28 to TRBJ2-1; no clear D. Germline V gene sequence: CDR1 MDHEN, CDR2 SYDVKM. The CDR3 is 13 amino acids. V lost 1 base and J lost 7, with 8 bases in between. This CDR3 is CASSLSVANEQFF. The CDR3 DNA follows: TGTGCCAGCAGTTTATCCGTAGCTAATGAGCAGTTCTTC.

The CDR3 reads CASSPLRGTDSNQPQHF. CDR3 nucleotides: TGTGCCAGCTCACCCCTGAGAGGGACAGATAGCAATCAGCCCCAGCATTTT. The chain employs TRBV18 and TRBJ1-5, with TRBD1 matching over 7 bases. CDR3 length equals 17 residues. V shed 3 bases, J shed 0 bases, and the junction held 8 bases outside the gene matches. The germline gives CDR1 KGHSH, CDR2 LQKENI.

J is TRBJ2-3 and V is TRBV7-2; no clear D gene. CDR3 length: 13 residues. CDR1 is SGHTA, CDR2 FQGNSA, per germline. V lost 3 bases, J lost 4 bases, and 8 bases lay in between. Here the CDR3 DNA reads TGTGCCAGCAGCTTGACGACCGCAGATACGCAGTATTTT. Protein: CASSLTTADTQYF.

V usage is TRBV6-1 and J usage is TRBJ1-1; the D gene is possibly TRBD1 (5 bases). Germline loops: CDR1 MNHNS, CDR2 SASEGT. Trimming pared 7 bases from V and 5 bases from J, leaving 17 bases between. This CDR3 is 14 amino acids long. The CDR3 is CASTLQVLVTEAFF. The DNA of the CDR3 is TGTGCCAGCACCCTACAGGTTTTAGTAACTGAAGCTTTCTTT.

The gene calls are TRBV18 and TRBJ2-1; the match to TRBD1 covers 9 bases. This CDR3 has 16 amino acids. Germline V gene sequence: CDR1 KGHSH, CDR2 LQKENI. V lost 4 bases to trimming and J lost 8 bases; unmatched junction nucleotides: 12. The CDR3 loop reads CASSLGPSGTGYEQFF. The CDR3 coding sequence is TGTGCCAGCTCACTTGGGCCTTCCGGGACAGGGTATGAGCAGTTCTTC. Using reference TRBV18 and TRBJ2-1 for the parts outside the CDR3, the full variable domain is NAGVMQNPRHLVRRRGQEARLRCSPMKGHSHVYWYRQLPEEGLKFMVYLQKENIIDESGMPKERFSAEFPKEGPSILRIQQVVRGDSAAYFCASSLGPSGTGYEQFFGPGTRLTVL.

The rearrangement uses TRBV14 and TRBJ2-1; D possibly corresponds to TRBD2 (7 bases). CDR1 is SGHDN, CDR2 FVKESK, per germline. The CDR3 runs 18 residues. V was shortened by 1 base and J by 4 bases, with 20 bases between the two germline ends. CDR3 residues: CASSQVRNPGGQYNEQFF. CDR3 DNA: TGTGCCAGCAGCCAAGTCAGAAACCCGGGGGGCCAATACAATGAGCAGTTCTTC.